Below are 22 T cell receptor beta chains sequenced from a single sample in a study of blood T cell repertoires in COVID-19. The assay was immunoSEQ multiplex PCR, and TCRdb's table has in-frame clones only and misses some. This sample carries 20,000 to 25,000 clones, over 80% of them seen once, and the ten largest clones take 20% to 25%. The sample taken for sequencing was peripheral blood. The receptors here all came from a man aged 80 or over with active or convalescent COVID-19.

There are a few counts of this clone. J is TRBJ2-5 and V is TRBV5-6; 8 nucleotides line up with TRBD2. The trim removed 2 bases at V and 2 bases at J, leaving 2 bases unmatched. From germline, CDR1 is SGHDT and CDR2 YYEEEE. The CDR3 has 14 residues. This CDR3 reads CASSLSGRQETQYF. The CDR3 nucleotides read TGTGCCAGCAGCTTAAGCGGGAGACAAGAGACCCAGTACTTC.

This clone was detected only once. The CDR3 bases are TGTGCCAGCAGCGTAGCTTTACAGGGTAGGACCGGGGAGCTGTTTTTT. It codes for CASSVALQGRTGELFF. The J gene is TRBJ2-2, the V gene TRBV9, with a weak D call TRBD1 (6 bases). The CDR3 runs to 16 residues. The germline V and J ends were trimmed by 0 bases and 5 bases, with 14 bases remaining between them. Germline values: CDR1 SGDLS, CDR2 YYNGEE.

This chain uses TRBV2 with TRBJ1-5; no reliable D call. Germline values: CDR1 SNHLY, CDR2 FYNNEI. The CDR3 is made up of 13 amino acids. V lost 7 bases, J lost 4 bases, and 11 bases lay in between. DNA for the CDR3: TGTGCCAGCACGGGGTTGGCAAATCAGCCCCAGCATTTT. It encodes CASTGLANQPQHF.

The V call is TRBV4-3, the J call TRBJ1-6; D perhaps matches TRBD1 (5 bases). V gave up 0 bases and J gave up 8 bases, with 17 bases separating them. The CDR3 contains 17 residues. The V gene's germline CDR1 is LGHNA and CDR2 YSLEER. The CDR3 region is CASSQDWRGALHSPLHF. The CDR3 DNA reads as TGCGCCAGCAGCCAAGATTGGCGGGGCGCATTACATTCACCCCTCCACTTT.

The chain recombines TRBV20-1 with TRBJ2-3; a weak D match, TRBD2 (5 bases). The CDR3 length is 11 residues. The ends were cut back, 7 bases at V and 2 bases at J, with 7 bases in the middle. Per the germline V gene, CDR1 is DFQATT and CDR2 is SNEGSKA (reference sequence). The CDR3 DNA reads TGCAGTGGGACTCCCACAGATACGCAGTATTTT. Its translation is CSGTPTDTQYF.

The J gene is TRBJ1-2, the V gene TRBV15; 7 bases fit TRBD1. V dropped 2 bases and J dropped 8; count of bases not matched to a gene: 11. The germline CDR1 and CDR2 sequences are LNHNV and YYDKDF (reference sequence). CDR3 size: 15 residues. CDR3 bases: TGTGCCACCAGCAGAAACTTGGAGGGGGCGGGAGGCTACACCTTC. Protein sequence: CATSRNLEGAGGYTF.

The genes are TRBV11-2 and TRBJ1-1; tentative D call: TRBD1 (5 bases). CDR1 is SGHAT, CDR2 FQNNGV, per germline. The CDR3 sequence is 16 residues long. V gave up 4 bases and J gave up 6 bases, with 21 bases separating them. The CDR3 spells CASSSGTGAIGAEAFF. The CDR3 DNA follows: TGTGCCAGCAGCTCCGGGACTGGGGCTATTGGAGCTGAAGCTTTCTTT.

This chain links TRBV7-3 with TRBJ2-4, with D perhaps matching TRBD1 (6 bases). Trimming took off 5 bases at V and 7 bases at J, with 15 bases between the two ends. From germline, CDR1 is SGHTA and CDR2 FQGTGA. This CDR3 spans 14 amino acids. The CDR3 DNA is TGTGCCAGCAGCATTGGGGGCGATGGGAACATTCAGTACTTC. Translated, it gives CASSIGGDGNIQYF. Full variable domain (rest looked up from reference TRBV7-3 and TRBJ2-4): GAGVSQTPSNKVTEKGKYVELRCDPISGHTALYWYRQSLGQGPEFLIYFQGTGAADDSGLPNDRFFAVRPEGSVSTLKIQRTERGDSAVYLCASSIGGDGNIQYFGAGTRLSVL.

The V gene is TRBV27, the J gene TRBJ1-1; D possibly corresponds to TRBD1 (5 bases). The CDR3 loop spans 16 amino acids. The V end lost 6 bases, the J end lost 1 base, and 18 bases lay between the germline ends. Germline CDR1 and CDR2: MNHEY and SMNVEV (reference sequence). This CDR3 reads CASSVRQWEGNTEAFF. As DNA, the CDR3 is TGTGCCAGCAGCGTTAGACAGTGGGAGGGGAACACTGAAGCTTTCTTT.

This clone was seen just once. The chain uses TRBV19 and TRBJ2-1; 9 bases align to TRBD2. CDR1 and CDR2 from the germline V gene are LNHDA and SQIVND (reference sequence). The CDR3 runs to 14 residues. V gave up 7 bases and J gave up 3 bases; unmatched junction bases: 4. The CDR3 loop reads CASKASGIYNEQFF. In DNA, the CDR3 is TGTGCCAGTAAGGCTAGCGGGATCTACAATGAGCAGTTCTTC.

V gene TRBV5-1 combines with J gene TRBJ2-1; D may be TRBD2 (6 bases). Germline CDR1 SGHRS, CDR2 YFSETQ. The CDR3 is made up of 14 amino acids. The V end was cut by 3 bases, the J end by 8 bases, with 15 bases between. The CDR3 region is CASSWRDLGHEQFF. The CDR3 nucleotides read TGCGCCAGCAGCTGGAGGGATCTAGGCCATGAGCAGTTCTTC.

CDR3 DNA: TGTGCCAGCAGTTACATTTCCCAGTATAATGAAAAACTGTTTTTT. Translating gives CASSYISQYNEKLFF. The rearrangement joins TRBV6-5 to TRBJ1-4; D uncertain. Germline CDR1 MNHEY, CDR2 SVGAGI. V was pared by 2 bases and J by 4 bases, with 11 bases between. This CDR3 has 15 amino acids.

The rearrangement joins TRBV18 to TRBJ2-7; 12 bases match TRBD1. After removal of 0 bases from V and 4 bases from J, the junction contained 1 base not matched to a gene. The germline CDR1 and CDR2 sequences are KGHSH and LQKENI. CDR3 size: 15 residues. The CDR3 region has the DNA TGTGCCAGCTCACCACCGGGACAGGGGGCTTACGAGCAGTACTTC. This translates into CASSPPGQGAYEQYF. Supplemented by reference TRBV18 and TRBJ2-7, the full variable domain reads NAGVMQNPRHLVRRRGQEARLRCSPMKGHSHVYWYRQLPEEGLKFMVYLQKENIIDESGMPKERFSAEFPKEGPSILRIQQVVRGDSAAYFCASSPPGQGAYEQYFGPGTRLTVT.

This clone has just one count. V and J are TRBV20-1 and TRBJ2-7; D is possibly TRBD2 (5 bases). Trimming removed 3 bases at V and 5 bases at J, with 17 bases between. Germline-derived CDR1 and CDR2 are DFQATT and SNEGSKA (reference sequence). The length of the CDR3 is 14 residues. The CDR3 DNA follows: TGCAGTGCTAGTCCTTGGGAGCACCGGGACGAGCAGTACTTC. The encoded protein is CSASPWEHRDEQYF.

CDR3 DNA: TGTGCCAGCAGTTTTTACGGGACAGGGGCCATGAACACTGAAGCTTTCTTT. Translation gives CASSFYGTGAMNTEAFF. This chain links TRBV28 with TRBJ1-1; 10 bases are a match to TRBD1. CDR1 MDHEN and CDR2 SYDVKM come from the germline V gene. There are 17 residues in the CDR3. The V segment lost 3 bases and the J segment 0 bases; nucleotides outside the gene matches: 7.

J is TRBJ2-5 and V is TRBV4-1; no clear D gene. Trimming cost V 0 bases and J 7 bases, with 9 bases left between them. Germline CDR1 and CDR2: MGHRA and YSYEKL. This CDR3 has 13 residues. In DNA form, the CDR3 reads TGCGCCAGCAGCCAAGATATCAGTGCGACCCAGTACTTC. This gives the protein CASSQDISATQYF.

The chain carries TRBV19 and TRBJ2-1, with 8 bases identical to TRBD2. CDR3 length equals 20 residues. The V segment lost 6 bases and the J segment 3 bases; nucleotides outside the gene matches: 22. Germline V gives CDR1 LNHDA, CDR2 SQIVND (reference sequence). The CDR3 region has the DNA TGTGCCAGTAGCCTCAGAGGGGTCCTAGCGGGCAAAAAGGTCTACAATGAGCAGTTCTTC. Encoded protein: CASSLRGVLAGKKVYNEQFF.

This chain uses TRBV7-9 with TRBJ1-4, with 8 bases that match TRBD1. The germline V gene encodes CDR1 SEHNR and CDR2 FQNEAQ (reference sequence). With 4 bases clipped from V and 8 bases from J, the junction kept 6 bases outside the gene matches. This CDR3 comprises 14 residues. CDR3 region: CASSWDRPQEKLFF. CDR3 coding DNA: TGTGCCAGCAGCTGGGACAGGCCCCAAGAAAAACTGTTTTTT. Variable domain in full (rest from reference TRBV7-9 and TRBJ1-4): DTGVSQNPRHKITKRGQNVTFRCDPISEHNRLYWYRQTLGQGPEFLTYFQNEAQLEKSRLLSDRFSAERPKGSFSTLEIQRTEQGDSAMYLCASSWDRPQEKLFFGSGTQLSVL.

The chain employs TRBV5-1 and TRBJ1-1, with D perhaps TRBD1 (6 bases). The germline gives CDR1 SGHRS, CDR2 YFSETQ. The V and J ends lost 0 bases and 3 bases respectively, with 6 bases between them. CDR3 length equals 13 residues. CDR3 amino acids: CASSLAGDTEAFF. As DNA, the CDR3 is TGCGCCAGCAGCTTGGCAGGGGACACTGAAGCTTTCTTT.

This rearrangement joins TRBV18 to TRBJ2-3, with 11 bases lining up with TRBD2. Germline V lookup: CDR1 KGHSH, CDR2 LQKENI. The V and J ends lost 6 bases and 1 base, in that order; junction bases with no gene match: 9. The CDR3 runs to 17 residues. CDR3 sequence (DNA): TGTGCCAGCTCCCCCCAGGGGGGACTAGCGGGCACAGATACGCAGTATTTT. This codes for CASSPQGGLAGTDTQYF.

The chain recombines TRBV5-1 with TRBJ1-1; D perhaps matches TRBD1 (6 bases). CDR1 and CDR2 from the germline V gene are SGHRS and YFSETQ. The CDR3 contains 16 residues. V lost 4 bases to trimming and J lost 1 base, with 17 bases between them. CDR3 coding DNA: TGCGCCAGCAGCCCAGACCCGGACAGACAGAACACTGAAGCTTTCTTT. It is translated as CASSPDPDRQNTEAFF. Together with reference TRBV5-1 and TRBJ1-1, the CDR3 gives the full variable domain: KAGVTQTPRYLIKTRGQQVTLSCSPISGHRSVSWYQQTPGQGLQFLFEYFSETQRNKGNFPGRFSGRQFSNSRSEMNVSTLELGDSALYLCASSPDPDRQNTEAFFGQGTRLTVV.

The chain uses TRBV5-4 and TRBJ2-1; 13 nucleotides agree with TRBD2. The CDR3 is 17 residues long. J gave up 8 bases and V 1 base, and 9 bases lay outside the gene matches. Germline loops: CDR1 SGHNT, CDR2 YYREEE (reference sequence). The CDR3 DNA sequence: TGTGCCAGCAGCTTGAAATCCGGACTAGCGGGAGTGTATGAGCAGTTCTTC. Translation gives CASSLKSGLAGVYEQFF.